This T cell receptor (beta chain) emerged from a study of blood T cells in healthy people across ages. The use of a sample-barcoded 5' primer and a J-beta primer mix characterized a second PCR of about 7 to 12 cycles. All cDNA molecules were each tagged by a template-switch adaptor with 12 random nucleotides. TCRdb analysed the 5' RACE reads with MiXCR anew, one entry per CDR3 protein. In the table there are 1.5 million to 2 million distinct CDR3 sequences, roughly 52% of which are singletons. To note about this clonotype: The antigen remains undetermined.

The sample, 9 to 10 milliliters of peripheral blood, was drawn from each donor. Broader study findings: Relative to aged donors, long-lived donors carried more naive CD4+ cells and displayed higher diversity.

The CDR3 has 16 amino acids. The germline V and J ends were trimmed by 1 base and 1 base, with 12 bases remaining between them. Germline CDR1 reads SGHRS; CDR2 reads YFSETQ. Sequenced: blood. The sequence was obtained from a woman aged 40 to 55 in good health. The chain couples TRBV5-1 to TRBJ2-1; D ambiguous. The CDR3 DNA is TGCGCCAGCAGCTTGTCGTTAGGAATTTCCTACAATGAGCAGTTCTTC. This sequence encodes CASSLSLGISYNEQFF.